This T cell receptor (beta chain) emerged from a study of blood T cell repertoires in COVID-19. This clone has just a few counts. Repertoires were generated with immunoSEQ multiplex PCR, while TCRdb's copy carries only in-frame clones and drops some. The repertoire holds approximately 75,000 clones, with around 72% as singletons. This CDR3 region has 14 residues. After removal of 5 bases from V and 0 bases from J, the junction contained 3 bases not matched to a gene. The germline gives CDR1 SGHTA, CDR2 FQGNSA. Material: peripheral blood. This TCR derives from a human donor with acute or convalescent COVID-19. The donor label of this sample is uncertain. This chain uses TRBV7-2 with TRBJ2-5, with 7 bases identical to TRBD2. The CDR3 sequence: CASSILADQETQYF. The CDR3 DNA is TGTGCCAGCAGCATCCTAGCGGACCAAGAGACCCAGTACTTC.